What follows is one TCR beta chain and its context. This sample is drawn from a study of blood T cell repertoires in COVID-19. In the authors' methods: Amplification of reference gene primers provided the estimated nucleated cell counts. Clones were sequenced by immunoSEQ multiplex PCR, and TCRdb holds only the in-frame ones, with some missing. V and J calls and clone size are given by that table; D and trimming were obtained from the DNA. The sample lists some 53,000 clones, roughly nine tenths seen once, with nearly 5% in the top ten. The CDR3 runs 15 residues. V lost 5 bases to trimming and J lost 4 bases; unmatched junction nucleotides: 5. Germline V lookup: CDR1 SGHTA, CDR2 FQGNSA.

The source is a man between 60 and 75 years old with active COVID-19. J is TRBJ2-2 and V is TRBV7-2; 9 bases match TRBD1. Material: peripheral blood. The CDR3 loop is CASSPQQGATGELFF. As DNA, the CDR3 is TGTGCCAGCAGCCCGCAACAGGGGGCCACCGGGGAGCTGTTTTTT.